These T cell receptor beta chains were read from a single sample in a study of OX40 agonist ivuxolimab in advanced cancers. Profiled with immunoSEQ multiplex PCR; TCRdb holds only in-frame clones, not every one. Counted here are approximately 58,000 clones, 75% to 95% occurring once; the ten biggest clones make up around 0.42%. This specimen consisted of CD4+ or CD8+ T cells sorted from blood, obtained in a trial of the OX40 agonist ivuxolimab. The receptors shown here come from an adult with an advanced solid tumor such as melanoma, head and neck, liver or kidney cancer. Each CDR3 is given with its conserved first and last residue. The order of the fields is CDR3 length, clone size, V gene, J gene, D gene, CDR3 DNA, CDR3 protein. D genes are given only for firm matches. Clone sizes are given selectively: once, few, many, or a class where the clone is expanded.

>15|.|TRBV2|TRBJ2-6|.
TGTGCCAGCAGGGAAAGACAGGCTGGGGCCAACGTCCTGACTTTC
CASRERQAGANVLTF
>12|.|TRBV29-1|TRBJ2-5|.
TGCAGCGGGCTCATCTCCGAAGAGACCCAGTACTTC
CSGLISEETQYF
>13|.|TRBV12-5|TRBJ2-7|.
TGTGCTAGTGGTTTGCAGAGTGCCTACGAGCAGTACTTC
CASGLQSAYEQYF
>15|.|TRBV6-7|TRBJ2-7|.
TGTGCCAGCAGTTACTCCTCGGGAGTCCCCTACGAGCAGTACTTC
CASSYSSGVPYEQYF
>14|.|TRBV19|TRBJ2-3|TRBD2
TGTGCCAGTAAAGCGGGGGGGTTCTCAGATACGCAGTATTTT
CASKAGGFSDTQYF
>16|.|TRBV9|TRBJ2-7|.
TGTGCCAGCAGCGTAGAGGCCTGGCTAGGGGGGAGCGAGCAGTACTTC
CASSVEAWLGGSEQYF
>12|few|TRBV6-4|TRBJ1-1|.
TGTGCCAGCAGCGGTTGGGCGGGGGAAGCTTTCTTT
CASSGWAGEAFF
>15|.|TRBV11-2|TRBJ2-4|.
TGTGCCAGCAGCTTAGACCTGGGCAGGGTAGGCATTCAGTACTTC
CASSLDLGRVGIQYF
>15|.|TRBV19|TRBJ2-7|TRBD2
TGTGCCAGTAGTATACTAGCGGGAGGAACCTACGAGCAGTACTTC
CASSILAGGTYEQYF
>14|.|TRBV27|TRBJ2-5|TRBD2
TGTGCCAGCAGTCAACTAGCGGGAGGGGAGACCCAGTACTTC
CASSQLAGGETQYF
>16|.|TRBV5-1|TRBJ1-5|.
TGCGCCAGCAGCTTGGTTGGAGGAACCACAAATCAGCCCCAGCATTTT
CASSLVGGTTNQPQHF
>16|.|TRBV18|TRBJ2-2|.
TGTGCCAGCTCACCACCATCGGGGGGCAACACCGGGGAGCTGTTTTTT
CASSPPSGGNTGELFF
>13|.|TRBV5-4|TRBJ1-2|.
TGTGCCAGCAGCTTGGTCAGTGGTCATGGCTACACCTTC
CASSLVSGHGYTF
>15|.|TRBV14|TRBJ2-5|.
TGTGCCAGCAGCCAATCGAGGGGGTTCGGAGAGACCCAGTACTTC
CASSQSRGFGETQYF
>11|.|TRBV20-1|TRBJ2-2|.
TGCAGTGCTCCAACGGGCGGGGAGCTGTTTTTT
CSAPTGGELFF
>16|.|TRBV7-2|TRBJ1-2|TRBD1
TGTGCCAGCAGCTTAGCGTTTGGACAGGGAAGTTATGGCTACACCTTC
CASSLAFGQGSYGYTF
>15|once|TRBV30|TRBJ2-7|.
TGTGCCTGGAGTGTACAGGGACTACAATCCTACGAGCAGTACTTC
CAWSVQGLQSYEQYF
>16|.|TRBV7-9|TRBJ1-4|TRBD1
TGTGCCAGCAGCTACACATCCGGGACAGGCGGTGAAAAACTGTTTTTT
CASSYTSGTGGEKLFF
>15|.|TRBV2|TRBJ2-3|.
TGTGCCAGCAGTACAGCGGGTACTAGCACAGATACGCAGTATTTT
CASSTAGTSTDTQYF
>15|.|TRBV18|TRBJ2-3|.
TGTGCCAGCTCACCACTGACGGGTAGCACAGATACGCAGTATTTT
CASSPLTGSTDTQYF
>16|.|TRBV5-6|TRBJ2-3|.
TGTGCCAGCAGCTCGCGACTCCTACCCGGGGCAGATACGCAGTATTTT
CASSSRLLPGADTQYF
>13|.|TRBV10-1|TRBJ2-3|.
TGCGCCAGCAGTGAGGACTTCACAGATACGCAGTATTTT
CASSEDFTDTQYF
>15|.|TRBV6-5|TRBJ2-7|.
TGTGCCAGCAGCCCTACATCCGTCTCTTTCGGCGAGCAGTACTTC
CASSPTSVSFGEQYF
>18|.|TRBV7-6|TRBJ1-1|.
TGTGCCAGCAGCTTAGAAGTAAGGTGGGCCAGGGGAGACACTGAAGCTTTCTTT
CASSLEVRWARGDTEAFF
>13|.|TRBV10-3|TRBJ2-5|TRBD2
TGTGCCACCGAACTAGCGGGAGGCGAGACCCAGTACTTC
CATELAGGETQYF
>14|.|TRBV5-4|TRBJ2-5|.
TGTGCCAGCAGCCAGACCCGAGGCCAAGAGACCCAGTACTTC
CASSQTRGQETQYF
>15|.|TRBV5-6|TRBJ1-5|.
TGTGCCAGCAGCTACCGGACAGTAGCAAATCAGCCCCAGCATTTT
CASSYRTVANQPQHF